This TCR beta chain was identified during a study of cytomegalovirus exposure and HLA in healthy donors. Study as a whole: Findings of an earlier analysis included 110 million or so unique TCR beta sequences from around 180 million T cells. Among the approximately 400 donors who were genotyped, roughly 85% fell in the genetic ancestry cluster that is associated with self-reported Caucasian donors.

Unrecorded immune exposure was likely among donors, who were nominally healthy when sampled. The PCR contained 60 Vbeta and 13 Jbeta primers. Method: immunoSEQ multiplex PCR; TCRdb's copy keeps in-frame clones and lacks some. Among 150,000 to 200,000 clones listed, around 78% were seen once. Germline V lookup: CDR1 SGHTA, CDR2 FQGNSA. V lost 0 bases and J lost 0; bases outside the gene matches: 1. CDR3 size: 15 residues. Material for sequencing was PBMCs. This receptor was taken from a woman aged 40 to 50 in good health and CMV-seronegative. This rearrangement joins TRBV7-2 to TRBJ1-2, with 7 positions matching TRBD1. CDR3 nucleotides: TGTGCCAGCAGCTTAGCCGGGACAGCTAACTATGGCTACACCTTC. Protein product: CASSLAGTANYGYTF.